This T cell receptor beta chain came from a study of blood T cell repertoires in COVID-19. The cohort comprised adults aged roughly 18 to 100 years residing in 24 US areas. CDR3 length equals 14 residues. Losses at the gene ends were 5 bases for V and 12 bases for J; bases not matched to a gene: 14. CDR1 is SGHTA, CDR2 FQGNSA, per germline. Method: immunoSEQ multiplex PCR; TCRdb's copy keeps in-frame clones and lacks some. This sample has some 370,000 clones, with roughly 80% found just once. Sequencing was done on a sample of PBMCs or T cells enriched from blood (not recorded which). The chain employs TRBV7-2 and TRBJ2-7; 9 nucleotides match TRBD1. The clonotype comes from a woman between 50 and 59 years old who had recovered from COVID-19. The DNA of the CDR3 is TGTGCCAGCAGCCCCTCCCGGGACAGGGCCTGGGGGTACTTC. Protein product: CASSPSRDRAWGYF.